The clone carrying this T cell receptor (beta chain) has just one count. The sample originates from a study of cytomegalovirus exposure and HLA in healthy donors. Study as a whole: Researchers previously reported finding 90 million to 130 million unique TCR beta sequences from about 179 million T cells.

This CDR3 is built from 16 residues. This PCR relied on a set of 60 Vbeta primers and 13 Jbeta primers. Generated by immunoSEQ multiplex PCR, the TCRdb table keeps only in-frame clones and is missing some. In the table there are under 200,000 clones, 82% of which are singletons. Sequencing was carried out using PBMCs. The chain combines TRBV21-1 with TRBJ2-3; the D call in the table, TRBD2, was not verified against the DNA. TRBV21-1 is a pseudogene segment. The receptor comes from a woman under 30 in good health and CMV-seronegative. The CDR3 is CASSKGLAGAEDTQYF. The CDR3 DNA sequence: TGTGCCAGCAGCAAAGGATTAGCGGGAGCCGAAGATACGCAGTATTTT.